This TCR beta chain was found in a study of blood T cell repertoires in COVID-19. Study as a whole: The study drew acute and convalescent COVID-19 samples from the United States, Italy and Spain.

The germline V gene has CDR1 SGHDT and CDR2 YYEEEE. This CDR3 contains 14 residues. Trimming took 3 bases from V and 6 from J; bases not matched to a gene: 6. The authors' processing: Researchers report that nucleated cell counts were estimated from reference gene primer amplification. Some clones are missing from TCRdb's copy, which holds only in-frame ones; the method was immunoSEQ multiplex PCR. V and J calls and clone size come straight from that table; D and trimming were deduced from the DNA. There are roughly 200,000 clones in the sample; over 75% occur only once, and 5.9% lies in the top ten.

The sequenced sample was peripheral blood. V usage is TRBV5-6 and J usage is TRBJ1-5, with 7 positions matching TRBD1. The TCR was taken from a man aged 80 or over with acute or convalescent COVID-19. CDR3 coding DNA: TGTGCCAGCAGCTCGACAGGGTCGGGTCAGCCCCAGCATTTT. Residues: CASSSTGSGQPQHF.